The 31 T cell receptor beta chains reported below all come from one sample, sequenced in a study of STAT5B mutations in CD4+ large granular lymphocyte leukemia. Assay used: immunoSEQ multiplex PCR; TCRdb lists only in-frame clones, some missing. The table lists 32,000 or so clones, 70% to 90% of them singletons. Material: CD4+ T cells from blood buffy coats. These TCRs come from a human donor in good health.

J is TRBJ1-6 and V is TRBV27; maybe TRBD1 (5 bases). Germline CDR1 is MNHEY and CDR2 is SMNVEV (reference sequence). CDR3 size: 15 residues. The ends were cut back, 5 bases at V and 10 bases at J, with 18 bases in the middle. The CDR3 DNA reads TGTGCCAGCAGTCTCGGTCAGGGACCGGGATCACCCCTCCACTTT. Protein sequence: CASSLGQGPGSPLHF.

The chain couples TRBV28 to TRBJ2-6, with 7 bases matching TRBD1. V gave up 7 bases and J gave up 2 bases; unmatched junction bases: 5. CDR3 length: 15 residues. Germline lookup yields CDR1 MDHEN and CDR2 SYDVKM. CDR3 loop: CASNIGQAGANVLTF. In DNA, the CDR3 is TGTGCCAGCAACATCGGACAGGCTGGGGCCAACGTCCTGACTTTC.

A remark on this clone: The sample carries other DNA sequences with the same CDR3. This chain links TRBV9 with TRBJ1-2; D possibly corresponds to TRBD1 (6 bases). Trimming cost V 0 bases and J 11 bases, with 17 bases left between them. CDR1 is SGDLS and CDR2 is YYNGEE in the germline V gene. The CDR3 consists of 14 residues. The CDR3 sequence is CASSVAPLGGWYTF. The CDR3 DNA reads TGTGCCAGCAGCGTAGCCCCCCTAGGGGGGTGGTACACCTTC.

V and J are TRBV9 and TRBJ1-1; D is possibly TRBD1 (5 bases). CDR3 length: 15 residues. CDR1 and CDR2 (germline): SGDLS, YYNGEE. With 0 bases removed from V and 5 bases from J, the gap between germline ends came to 14 bases. In nucleotides, the CDR3 is TGTGCCAGCAGCGTAGGATCTGGGGGAGGGACTGAAGCTTTCTTT. Its protein is CASSVGSGGGTEAFF.

This chain's CDR3 is CASSLPGEETQYF. The CDR3 DNA sequence: TGCGCCAGCAGCTTACCAGGAGAGGAGACCCAGTACTTC. The rearrangement uses TRBV5-1 and TRBJ2-5; D unclear. Trimming stripped 2 bases from V and 5 bases from J, with 10 bases between. Germline CDR1 SGHRS, CDR2 YFSETQ. This CDR3 contains 13 residues.

The V gene is TRBV5-6, the J gene TRBJ1-2; D unclear. Trimming took off 0 bases at V and 2 bases at J, with 5 bases between the two ends. Germline CDR1 SGHDT, CDR2 YYEEEE. This CDR3 is built from 13 residues. The CDR3 loop reads CASSLGQNYGYTF. The CDR3 DNA sequence: TGTGCCAGCAGCTTGGGGCAGAACTATGGCTACACCTTC.

The chain is built from TRBV11-2 and TRBJ2-6, with D maybe TRBD1 (5 bases). V was pared by 5 bases and J by 3 bases, with 14 bases between. The CDR3 contains 16 residues. Germline V lookup: CDR1 SGHAT, CDR2 FQNNGV. CDR3: CASSATGGGGANVLTF. CDR3 in DNA: TGTGCCAGCAGCGCAACAGGTGGCGGTGGGGCCAACGTCCTGACTTTC.

This rearrangement joins TRBV9 to TRBJ2-7, with a tentative D call TRBD2 (5 bases). Trimming took 4 bases from V and 0 from J, leaving 14 bases between them. CDR1 is SGDLS and CDR2 is YYNGEE in the germline V gene. The CDR3 has 15 residues. Here the CDR3 reads CASSPQAESSYEQYF. The CDR3 DNA is TGTGCCAGCAGCCCCCAAGCGGAGAGCTCCTACGAGCAGTACTTC.

CDR3 protein: CASRPTGQSSYNEQFF. CDR3 nucleotide sequence: TGTGCCAGCAGACCTACGGGACAGAGCTCCTACAATGAGCAGTTCTTC. The J gene is TRBJ2-1, the V gene TRBV28; TRBD1 matches 7 bases. The CDR3 runs 16 residues. Germline CDR1 and CDR2: MDHEN and SYDVKM. The V gene end was trimmed by 6 bases and the J gene end by 0 bases; junction bases not matched to a gene: 8.

The V and J genes are TRBV4-2 and TRBJ2-1; the match to TRBD2 covers 12 bases. Germline V gene sequence: CDR1 LGHNA, CDR2 YNFKEQ. Germline trimming cut 0 bases from V and 8 bases from J; bases unmatched to any gene: 11. This CDR3 spans 18 amino acids. CDR3 coding DNA: TGTGCCAGCAGCCAAGAAGGTCGGCCTAGCGGGAGGGCTTATGAGCAGTTCTTC. It is translated as CASSQEGRPSGRAYEQFF.

V usage is TRBV7-2 and J usage is TRBJ2-5; TRBD2 agrees at 11 bases. V was pared by 1 base and J by 5 bases, with 9 bases of the junction left unmatched. Germline CDR1 SGHTA, CDR2 FQGNSA. This CDR3 has 17 amino acids. The CDR3 reads CASSLGLLAGGGETQYF. The CDR3 region has the DNA TGTGCCAGCAGCTTAGGTCTCCTAGCGGGAGGTGGTGAGACCCAGTACTTC.

J is TRBJ1-2 and V is TRBV4-3; D ambiguous. V was shortened by 0 bases and J by 2 bases, with 4 bases between the two germline ends. Germline lookup yields CDR1 LGHNA and CDR2 YSLEER. The CDR3 runs to 13 residues. The CDR3, as DNA: TGCGCCAGCAGCCAAGAGGGGAACTATGGCTACACCTTC. Amino acids: CASSQEGNYGYTF.

The V and J genes are TRBV7-6 and TRBJ2-4, with 12 nucleotides matching TRBD2. V trimming: 1 base; J trimming: 4 bases; junction bases outside the gene matches: 8. The CDR3 covers 18 residues. The germline V gene encodes CDR1 SGHVS and CDR2 FNYEAQ. As DNA, the CDR3 is TGTGCCAGCAGCTTAGGACCCCTAGCGGGAGGGCCTAAAAACATTCAGTACTTC. Translating gives CASSLGPLAGGPKNIQYF.

V gene TRBV15 combines with J gene TRBJ2-7; D possibly corresponds to TRBD1 (5 bases). V was shortened by 2 bases and J by 4 bases, with 15 bases between the two germline ends. The CDR3 length is 15 residues. Germline assignment: CDR1 LNHNV and CDR2 YYDKDF (reference sequence). The chain's CDR3 is CATSRQGAGRYEQYF. The DNA of the CDR3 is TGTGCCACCAGCAGACAGGGCGCCGGTCGGTACGAGCAGTACTTC.

Only one count was recorded for this clone. This chain connects TRBV28 to TRBJ1-1; TRBD1 is a possible D gene (6 bases). Germline V gene lookup returns CDR1 MDHEN and CDR2 SYDVKM. CDR3 length: 14 residues. With 6 bases removed from V and 5 bases from J, the gap between germline ends came to 16 bases. The CDR3 region is CASRPQGFRTEAFF. The CDR3 DNA follows: TGTGCCAGCAGACCTCAGGGGTTCCGGACTGAAGCTTTCTTT.

The chain is built from TRBV7-2 and TRBJ1-4; D ambiguous. The CDR3 is 15 amino acids. Trimming shortened V by 5 bases and J by 8 bases, and 18 bases separated the two germline ends. The germline V gene encodes CDR1 SGHTA and CDR2 FQGNSA. The CDR3 coding sequence is TGTGCCAGCAGCCGCGGGCCCAGCAAAGGGGAAAAACTGTTTTTT. Its protein is CASSRGPSKGEKLFF.

This chain joins TRBV6-1 and TRBJ1-2, with D tentatively TRBD1 (5 bases). In germline, CDR1 is MNHNS, CDR2 SASEGT. CDR3 length: 14 residues. Trimming left V 7 bases short and J 3 bases short, with 15 bases between. CDR3 residues: CASNGEDTYYGYTF. The CDR3 DNA sequence: TGTGCCAGCAACGGAGAGGACACCTACTATGGCTACACCTTC.

The chain joins TRBV5-1 to TRBJ2-5, with unresolved D. This CDR3 region has 14 residues. Germline values: CDR1 SGHRS, CDR2 YFSETQ. V was cut by 6 bases and J by 1 base, with 13 bases left in between. This CDR3 is CASTSSTAQETQYF. In DNA form, the CDR3 reads TGCGCCAGCACCTCCAGCACAGCCCAAGAGACCCAGTACTTC.

V is TRBV11-3 and J is TRBJ2-2; the D is unclear. Germline lookup yields CDR1 SGHNT and CDR2 YENEEA. V was clipped by 1 base and J by 5 bases, with 8 bases between them. The CDR3 spans 14 residues. The CDR3 reads CASSLAGGTGELFF. The DNA of the CDR3 is TGTGCCAGCAGCTTAGCAGGCGGTACCGGGGAGCTGTTTTTT.

The J gene is TRBJ1-4, the V gene TRBV4-3, with TRBD1 as a possible D gene (5 bases). The CDR3 is 18 amino acids. Germline loops: CDR1 LGHNA, CDR2 YSLEER. The ends were cut back, 1 base at V and 7 bases at J, with 22 bases in the middle. CDR3 nucleotide sequence: TGCGCCAGCAGCCAAGCGTATCACCAAGGTTGGGGCGGTGAAAAACTGTTTTTT. Translation gives CASSQAYHQGWGGEKLFF.

This chain connects TRBV6-6 to TRBJ1-3; tentative D call: TRBD1 (6 bases). This CDR3 region has 15 residues. V was cut by 6 bases and J by 0 bases, with 12 bases left in between. Germline values: CDR1 MNHNY, CDR2 SVGAGI (reference sequence). CDR3 protein: CASRSGDISGNTIYF. In nucleotides, the CDR3 is TGTGCCAGCAGGTCAGGGGACATCTCTGGAAACACCATATATTTT.

The chain combines TRBV28 with TRBJ1-5; D is unresolved. The CDR3 totals 14 residues. CDR1 and CDR2 (germline): MDHEN, SYDVKM. Trimming took off 3 bases at V and 5 bases at J, with 11 bases between the two ends. The CDR3 DNA sequence: TGTGCCAGCAGTTTTCGTCAACTCCATCAGCCCCAGCATTTT. It encodes CASSFRQLHQPQHF.

The J gene is TRBJ2-3, the V gene TRBV5-1; 7 bases align to TRBD2. The CDR3 has 14 amino acids. From germline, CDR1 is SGHRS and CDR2 YFSETQ. V gave up 4 bases and J gave up 5 bases; unmatched junction bases: 7. This CDR3 is CASSIREAGDTQYF. CDR3 nucleotide sequence: TGCGCCAGCAGCATTCGGGAGGCCGGAGATACGCAGTATTTT.

This clone has a handful of counts. The rearrangement joins TRBV2 to TRBJ1-1; tentatively, D is TRBD1 (6 bases). CDR3 length equals 14 residues. V dropped 1 base and J dropped 5 bases, with 11 bases sitting between them. The V gene's germline CDR1 is SNHLY and CDR2 FYNNEI. The DNA of the CDR3 is TGTGCCAGCAGTGAAGAGACAGGTTTTACTGAAGCTTTCTTT. This codes for CASSEETGFTEAFF.

This sequence joins TRBV11-3 and TRBJ2-1, with 11 bases identical to TRBD2. Germline CDR1 is SGHNT and CDR2 is YENEEA. Germline trimming cut 2 bases from V and 9 bases from J; bases unmatched to any gene: 9. The CDR3 runs 16 residues. CDR3 DNA: TGTGCCAGCAGCTTATTCCCGACTAGCGGGAAGGGTGAGCAGTTCTTC. Protein sequence: CASSLFPTSGKGEQFF. Filled out from reference TRBV11-3 and TRBJ2-1, the complete variable domain reads EAGVVQSPRYKIIEKKQPVAFWCNPISGHNTLYWYLQNLGQGPELLIRYENEEAVDDSQLPKDRFSAERLKGVDSTLKIQPAELGDSAVYLCASSLFPTSGKGEQFFGPGTRLTVL.

The chain combines TRBV10-1 with TRBJ2-3; D remains unclear. V lost 8 bases to trimming and J lost 2 bases, with 11 bases between them. In germline, CDR1 is WNHNN, CDR2 SYGVQD (reference sequence). The CDR3 length is 13 residues. CDR3 sequence reads: CASSQSTTDTQYF. CDR3 sequence (DNA): TGCGCCAGCTCGCAGTCCACCACAGATACGCAGTATTTT.

The J gene is TRBJ2-5, the V gene TRBV7-6, with TRBD2 identical over 7 bases. The CDR3 loop spans 15 amino acids. V dropped 5 bases and J dropped 3; count of bases not matched to a gene: 9. CDR1 is SGHVS, CDR2 FNYEAQ, per germline. The CDR3, as DNA: TGTGCCAGCAGCCCGGTTTCTAGCGGAAAAGAGACCCAGTACTTC. This gives the protein CASSPVSSGKETQYF. The whole variable domain, remainder taken from reference TRBV7-6 and TRBJ2-5, is GAGVSQSPRYKVTKRGQDVALRCDPISGHVSLYWYRQALGQGPEFLTYFNYEAQQDKSGLPNDRFSAERPEGSISTLTIQRTEQRDSAMYRCASSPVSSGKETQYFGPGTRLLVL.

J is TRBJ2-5 and V is TRBV2, with D possibly TRBD2 on 6 matching bases. The CDR3 runs to 15 residues. V lost 2 bases, J lost 5 bases, and 15 bases lay in between. The germline gives CDR1 SNHLY, CDR2 FYNNEI. The CDR3 nucleotides read TGTGCCAGCAGTGAACTAGCCTTAGCGGCGGAGACCCAGTACTTC. The encoded protein is CASSELALAAETQYF.

V is TRBV6-5 and J is TRBJ1-1; TRBD1 agrees at 9 bases. The CDR3 is made up of 14 amino acids. V shed 4 bases, J shed 6 bases, and the junction held 6 bases outside the gene matches. The germline V gene encodes CDR1 MNHEY and CDR2 SVGAGI. In DNA, the CDR3 is TGTGCCAGCAGTTCCGGACAGGGGTGGGCTGAAGCTTTCTTT. It is translated as CASSSGQGWAEAFF.

This clone was recorded once. V gene TRBV27 combines with J gene TRBJ2-2; D could derive from TRBD1 or TRBD2 (6 bases each). Germline V lookup: CDR1 MNHEY, CDR2 SMNVEV (reference sequence). The CDR3 length is 16 residues. The germline V and J ends were trimmed by 5 bases and 8 bases, with 21 bases remaining between them. The CDR3 region has the DNA TGTGCCAGCAGTCCCCGGGGGACATCCGTCCGGGGGGAGCTGTTTTTT. This translates into CASSPRGTSVRGELFF.

V usage is TRBV7-9 and J usage is TRBJ2-7; no clear D gene. This CDR3 has 13 residues. The V end was cut by 1 base, the J end by 5 bases, with 9 bases between. Germline V gene data show CDR1 as SEHNR and CDR2 as FQNEAQ (reference sequence). The CDR3 loop is CASSLGHNNEQYF. For the CDR3, the DNA is TGTGCCAGCAGCTTAGGCCATAACAACGAGCAGTACTTC.